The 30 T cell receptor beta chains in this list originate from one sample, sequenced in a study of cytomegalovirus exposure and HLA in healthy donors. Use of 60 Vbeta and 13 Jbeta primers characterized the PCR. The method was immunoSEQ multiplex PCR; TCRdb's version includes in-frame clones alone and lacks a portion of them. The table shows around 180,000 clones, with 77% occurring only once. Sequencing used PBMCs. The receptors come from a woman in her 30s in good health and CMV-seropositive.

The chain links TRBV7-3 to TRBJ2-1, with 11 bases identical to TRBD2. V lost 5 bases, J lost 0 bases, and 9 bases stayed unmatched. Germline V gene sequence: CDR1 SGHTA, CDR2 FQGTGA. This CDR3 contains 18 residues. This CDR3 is CASSKGTSGTSSYNEQFF. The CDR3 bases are TGTGCCAGCAGCAAGGGGACTAGCGGCACCAGCTCCTACAATGAGCAGTTCTTC.

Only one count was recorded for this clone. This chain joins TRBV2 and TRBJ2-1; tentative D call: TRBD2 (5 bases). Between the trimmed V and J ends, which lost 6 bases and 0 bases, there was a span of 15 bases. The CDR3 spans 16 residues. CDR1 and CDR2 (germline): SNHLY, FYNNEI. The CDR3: CASSGITGYSYNEQFF. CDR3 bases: TGTGCCAGCAGCGGAATTACGGGATACTCCTACAATGAGCAGTTCTTC.

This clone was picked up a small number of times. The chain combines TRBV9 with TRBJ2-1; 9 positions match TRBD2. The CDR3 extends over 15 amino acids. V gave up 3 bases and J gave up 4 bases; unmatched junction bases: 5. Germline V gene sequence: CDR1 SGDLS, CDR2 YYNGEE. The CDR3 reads CASSALAGRYNEQFF. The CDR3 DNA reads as TGTGCCAGCAGCGCCCTAGCGGGGCGATACAATGAGCAGTTCTTC.

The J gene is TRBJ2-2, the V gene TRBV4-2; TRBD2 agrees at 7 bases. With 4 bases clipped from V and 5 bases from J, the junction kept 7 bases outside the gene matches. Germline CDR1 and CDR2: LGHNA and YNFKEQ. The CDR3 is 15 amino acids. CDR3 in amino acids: CASSLGLVGTGELFF. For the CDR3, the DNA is TGTGCCAGCAGCCTAGGACTAGTTGGTACCGGGGAGCTGTTTTTT.

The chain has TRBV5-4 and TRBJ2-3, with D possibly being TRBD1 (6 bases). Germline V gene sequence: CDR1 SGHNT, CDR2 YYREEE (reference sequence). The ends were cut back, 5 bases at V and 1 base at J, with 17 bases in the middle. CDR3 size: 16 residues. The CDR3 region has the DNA TGTGCCAGCAGGGATCATGGGGGCGCGGGCACAGATACGCAGTATTTT. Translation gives CASRDHGGAGTDTQYF.

CDR3 protein: CASSRSGRGTDTQYF. The CDR3 nucleotides read TGTGCCAGCAGCCGTAGCGGGAGGGGAACAGATACGCAGTATTTT. This sequence joins TRBV14 and TRBJ2-3, with TRBD2 matching over 11 bases. Losses at the gene ends were 4 bases for V and 3 bases for J; bases not matched to a gene: 3. The CDR3 totals 15 residues. Germline-derived CDR1 and CDR2 are SGHDN and FVKESK.

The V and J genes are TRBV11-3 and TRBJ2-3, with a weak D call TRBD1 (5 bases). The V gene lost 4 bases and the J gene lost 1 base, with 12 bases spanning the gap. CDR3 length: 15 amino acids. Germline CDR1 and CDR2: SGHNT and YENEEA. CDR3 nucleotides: TGTGCCAGCAGCTCTCACGGACAACGCACAGATACGCAGTATTTT. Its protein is CASSSHGQRTDTQYF.

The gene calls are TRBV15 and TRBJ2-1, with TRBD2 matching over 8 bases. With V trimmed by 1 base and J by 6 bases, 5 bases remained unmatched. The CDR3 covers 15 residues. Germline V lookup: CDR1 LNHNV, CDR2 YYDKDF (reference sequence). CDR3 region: CATSRVTGGVNEQFF. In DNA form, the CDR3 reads TGTGCCACCAGCAGAGTCACGGGAGGGGTCAATGAGCAGTTCTTC.

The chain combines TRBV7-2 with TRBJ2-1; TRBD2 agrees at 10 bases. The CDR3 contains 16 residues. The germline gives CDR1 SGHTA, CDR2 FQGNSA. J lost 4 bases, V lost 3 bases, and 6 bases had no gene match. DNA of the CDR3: TGTGCCAGCAGCTTGACTAGCGGGTTAACTTACAATGAGCAGTTCTTC. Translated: CASSLTSGLTYNEQFF. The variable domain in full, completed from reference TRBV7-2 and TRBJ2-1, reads GAGVSQSPSNKVTEKGKDVELRCDPISGHTALYWYRQSLGQGLEFLIYFQGNSAPDKSGLPSDRFSAERTGGSVSTLTIQRTQQEDSAVYLCASSLTSGLTYNEQFFGPGTRLTVL.

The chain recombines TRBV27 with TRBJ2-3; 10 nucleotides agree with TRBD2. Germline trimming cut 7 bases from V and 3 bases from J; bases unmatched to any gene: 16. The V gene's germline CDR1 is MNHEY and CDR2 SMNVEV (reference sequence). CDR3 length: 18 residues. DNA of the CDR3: TGTGCCAGCACCCGGAGACTAGCGGGCTCCGGGTTGACAGATACGCAGTATTTT. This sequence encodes CASTRRLAGSGLTDTQYF.

The CDR3 loop is CASSLVGTDEKLFF. DNA for the CDR3: TGTGCCAGCAGCTTAGTAGGGACAGATGAAAAACTGTTTTTT. The V call is TRBV7-8, the J call TRBJ1-4; 7 bases match TRBD1. The J segment lost 6 bases and the V segment lost 1 base, leaving 2 bases of the junction unmatched. The CDR3 is 14 residues long. Germline CDR1 reads SGHVS; CDR2 reads FQNEAQ.

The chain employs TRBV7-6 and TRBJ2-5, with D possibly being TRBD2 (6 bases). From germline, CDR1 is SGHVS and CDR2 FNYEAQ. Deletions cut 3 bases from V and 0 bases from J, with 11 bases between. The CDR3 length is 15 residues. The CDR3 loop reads CASSFKGLYQETQYF. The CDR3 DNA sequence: TGTGCCAGCAGCTTTAAGGGACTGTACCAAGAGACCCAGTACTTC.

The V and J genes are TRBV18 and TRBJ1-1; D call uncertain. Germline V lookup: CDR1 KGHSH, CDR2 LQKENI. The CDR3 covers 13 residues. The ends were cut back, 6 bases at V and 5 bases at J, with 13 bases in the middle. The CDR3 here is CASSVGPQTEAFF. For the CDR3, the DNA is TGTGCCAGCTCGGTGGGCCCCCAAACTGAAGCTTTCTTT. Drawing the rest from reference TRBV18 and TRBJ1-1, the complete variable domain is NAGVMQNPRHLVRRRGQEARLRCSPMKGHSHVYWYRQLPEEGLKFMVYLQKENIIDESGMPKERFSAEFPKEGPSILRIQQVVRGDSAAYFCASSVGPQTEAFFGQGTRLTVV.

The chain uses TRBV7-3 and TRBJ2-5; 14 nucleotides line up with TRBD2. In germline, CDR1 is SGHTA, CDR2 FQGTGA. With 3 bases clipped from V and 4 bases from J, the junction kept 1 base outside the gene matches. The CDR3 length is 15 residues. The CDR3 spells CASSLGTSGRETQYF. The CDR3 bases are TGTGCCAGCAGCTTGGGGACTAGCGGGAGAGAGACCCAGTACTTC. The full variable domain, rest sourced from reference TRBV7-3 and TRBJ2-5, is GAGVSQTPSNKVTEKGKYVELRCDPISGHTALYWYRQSLGQGPEFLIYFQGTGAADDSGLPNDRFFAVRPEGSVSTLKIQRTERGDSAVYLCASSLGTSGRETQYFGPGTRLLVL.

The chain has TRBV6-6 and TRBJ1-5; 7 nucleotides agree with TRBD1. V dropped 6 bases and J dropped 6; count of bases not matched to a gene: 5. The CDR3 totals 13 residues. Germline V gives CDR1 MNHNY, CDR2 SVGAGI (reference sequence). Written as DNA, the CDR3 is TGTGCCAGCAGGCGACAGGGCGGTCAGCCCCAGCATTTT. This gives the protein CASRRQGGQPQHF.

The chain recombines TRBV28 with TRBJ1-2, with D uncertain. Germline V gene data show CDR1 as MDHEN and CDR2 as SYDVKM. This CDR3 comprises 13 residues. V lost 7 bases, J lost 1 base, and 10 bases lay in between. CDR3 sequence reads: CASTNSNNYGYTF. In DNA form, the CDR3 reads TGTGCCAGCACCAATTCAAATAACTATGGCTACACCTTC.

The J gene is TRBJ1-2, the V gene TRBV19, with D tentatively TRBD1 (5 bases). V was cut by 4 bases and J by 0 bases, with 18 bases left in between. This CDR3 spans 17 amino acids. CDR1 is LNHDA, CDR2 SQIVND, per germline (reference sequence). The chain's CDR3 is CASSTPIDSLANYGYTF. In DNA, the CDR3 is TGTGCCAGTAGTACCCCTATAGACAGCCTCGCTAACTATGGCTACACCTTC.

Written as DNA, the CDR3 is TGTGCCAGCACTAACACCGGGGAGCTGTTTTTT. Translation gives CASTNTGELFF. The chain employs TRBV6-5 and TRBJ2-2; D gene ambiguous. The CDR3 runs to 11 residues. Germline V lookup: CDR1 MNHEY, CDR2 SVGAGI. V lost 7 bases to trimming and J lost 2 bases, with 2 bases between them.

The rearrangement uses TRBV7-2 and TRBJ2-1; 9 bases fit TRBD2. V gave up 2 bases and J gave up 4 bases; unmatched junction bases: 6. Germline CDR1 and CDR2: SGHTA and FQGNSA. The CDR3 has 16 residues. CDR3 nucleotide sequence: TGTGCCAGCAGCTTATCGGCGGGGGGGACATACAATGAGCAGTTCTTC. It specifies CASSLSAGGTYNEQFF. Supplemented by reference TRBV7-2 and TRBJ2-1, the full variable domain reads GAGVSQSPSNKVTEKGKDVELRCDPISGHTALYWYRQSLGQGLEFLIYFQGNSAPDKSGLPSDRFSAERTGGSVSTLTIQRTQQEDSAVYLCASSLSAGGTYNEQFFGPGTRLTVL.

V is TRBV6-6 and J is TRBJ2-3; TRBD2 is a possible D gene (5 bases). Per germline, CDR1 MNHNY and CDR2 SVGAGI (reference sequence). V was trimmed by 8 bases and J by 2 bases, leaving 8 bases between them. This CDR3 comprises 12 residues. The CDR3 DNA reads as TGTGCCAGCCGGGAACCCACAGATACGCAGTATTTT. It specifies CASREPTDTQYF.

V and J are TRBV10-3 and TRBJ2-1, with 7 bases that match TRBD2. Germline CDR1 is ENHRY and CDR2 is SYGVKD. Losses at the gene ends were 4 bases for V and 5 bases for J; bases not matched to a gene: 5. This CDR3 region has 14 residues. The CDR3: CAISVGEGDNEQFF. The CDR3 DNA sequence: TGTGCCATCAGTGTCGGGGAGGGCGACAATGAGCAGTTCTTC.

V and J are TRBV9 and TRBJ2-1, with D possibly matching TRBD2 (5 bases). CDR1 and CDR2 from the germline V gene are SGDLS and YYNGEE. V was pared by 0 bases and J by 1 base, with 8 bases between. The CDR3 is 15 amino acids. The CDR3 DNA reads TGTGCCAGCAGCGTAGAAGGAGGTTCCTACAATGAGCAGTTCTTC. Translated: CASSVEGGSYNEQFF.

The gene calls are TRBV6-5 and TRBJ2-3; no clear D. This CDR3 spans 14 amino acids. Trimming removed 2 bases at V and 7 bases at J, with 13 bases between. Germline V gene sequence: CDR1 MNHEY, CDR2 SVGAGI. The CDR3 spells CASSYVGETNTQYF. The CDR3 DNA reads TGTGCCAGCAGTTACGTCGGTGAAACTAATACGCAGTATTTT.

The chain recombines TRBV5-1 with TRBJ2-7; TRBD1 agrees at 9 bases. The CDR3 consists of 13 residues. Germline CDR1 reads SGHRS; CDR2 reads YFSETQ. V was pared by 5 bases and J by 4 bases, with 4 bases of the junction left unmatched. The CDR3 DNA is TGCGCCAGCAGGCCGGGACAGGGATACGAGCAGTACTTC. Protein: CASRPGQGYEQYF.

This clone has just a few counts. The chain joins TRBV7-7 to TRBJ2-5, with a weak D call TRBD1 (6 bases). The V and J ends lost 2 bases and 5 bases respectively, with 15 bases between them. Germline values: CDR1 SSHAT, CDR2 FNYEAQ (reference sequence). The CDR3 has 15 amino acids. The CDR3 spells CASSLMGQGLETQYF. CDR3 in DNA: TGTGCCAGCAGCTTAATGGGTCAGGGGTTGGAGACCCAGTACTTC.

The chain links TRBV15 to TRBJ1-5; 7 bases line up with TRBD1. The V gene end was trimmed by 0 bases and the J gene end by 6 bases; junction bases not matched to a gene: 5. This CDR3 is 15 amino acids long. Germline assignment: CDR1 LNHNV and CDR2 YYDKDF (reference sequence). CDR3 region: CATSRDKGAGQPQHF. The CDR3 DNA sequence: TGTGCCACCAGCAGAGATAAGGGGGCGGGTCAGCCCCAGCATTTT.

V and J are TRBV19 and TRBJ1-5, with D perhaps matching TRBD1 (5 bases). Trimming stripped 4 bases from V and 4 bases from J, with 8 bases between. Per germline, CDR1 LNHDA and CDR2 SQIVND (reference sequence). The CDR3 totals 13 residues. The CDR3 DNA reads TGTGCCAGTAGTACCCGACAGAATCAGCCCCAGCATTTT. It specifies CASSTRQNQPQHF.

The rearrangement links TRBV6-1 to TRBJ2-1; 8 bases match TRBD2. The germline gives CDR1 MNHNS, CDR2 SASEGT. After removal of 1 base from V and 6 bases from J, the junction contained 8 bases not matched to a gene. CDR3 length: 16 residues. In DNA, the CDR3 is TGTGCCAGCAGTGAAGTCTCCGGGAGGGCCGGCAATGAGCAGTTCTTC. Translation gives CASSEVSGRAGNEQFF.

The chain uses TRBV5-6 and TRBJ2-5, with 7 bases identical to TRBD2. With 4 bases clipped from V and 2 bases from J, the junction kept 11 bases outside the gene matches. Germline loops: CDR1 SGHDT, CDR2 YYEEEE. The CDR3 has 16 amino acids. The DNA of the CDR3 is TGTGCCAGCAGCGCGCTTAGCGGGTCCGTTCAAGAGACCCAGTACTTC. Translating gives CASSALSGSVQETQYF.

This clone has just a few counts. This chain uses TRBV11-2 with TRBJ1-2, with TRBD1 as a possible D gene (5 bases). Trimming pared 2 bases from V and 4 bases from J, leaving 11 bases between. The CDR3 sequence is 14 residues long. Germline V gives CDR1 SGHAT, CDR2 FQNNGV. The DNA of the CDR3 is TGTGCCAGCAGCTTAAGGGCAGGGCCCTATGGCTACACCTTC. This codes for CASSLRAGPYGYTF.